What follows are 9 T cell receptor beta chains derived from one specimen sequenced in a study of shared clonotypes between healthy human individuals. Some clones are missing from TCRdb's copy, which holds only in-frame ones; the method was immunoSEQ multiplex PCR. The data show more than 850,000 clones, around 82% seen once. The source material was memory CD4+ T cells from PBMCs. The subset here: CD45RA-negative fraction. The receptors originated from a man aged 18 to 35 in good health. Some clones in this sample may be carry-over from other donors' samples.

The V gene is TRBV15, the J gene TRBJ2-7; D possibly corresponds to TRBD1 (7 bases). The CDR3 consists of 16 residues. Trimming took 0 bases from V and 2 from J, leaving 14 bases between them. Germline V gene sequence: CDR1 LNHNV, CDR2 YYDKDF (reference sequence). In DNA, the CDR3 is TGTGCCACCAGCAGAGATCGTGGAGGGGGCGCCTACGAGCAGTACTTC. Its translation: CATSRDRGGGAYEQYF.

The chain couples TRBV11-2 to TRBJ1-5; the D gene is possibly TRBD1 (5 bases). The CDR3 loop spans 14 amino acids. CDR1 and CDR2 from the germline V gene are SGHAT and FQNNGV. Trimming removed 5 bases at V and 4 bases at J, with 12 bases between. CDR3 nucleotide sequence: TGTGCCAGCAGCCCCAGACAGAGAAATCAGCCCCAGCATTTT. Its protein product is CASSPRQRNQPQHF. The variable domain in full, with the rest retrieved from reference TRBV11-2 and TRBJ1-5, is EAGVAQSPRYKIIEKRQSVAFWCNPISGHATLYWYQQILGQGPKLLIQFQNNGVVDDSQLPKDRFSAERLKGVDSTLKIQPAKLEDSAVYLCASSPRQRNQPQHFGDGTRLSIL.

This clone was detected a few times. The rearrangement links TRBV10-2 to TRBJ1-4; TRBD1 agrees at 7 bases. The V segment lost 6 bases and the J segment 5 bases; nucleotides outside the gene matches: 9. There are 15 residues in the CDR3. Germline V CDR1 and CDR2: WSHSY, SAAADI. The CDR3 here is CASRETQGSNEKLFF. DNA of the CDR3: TGCGCCAGCAGAGAAACACAGGGGTCGAATGAAAAACTGTTTTTT.

The CDR3 region has the DNA TGTGCCAGCAGTACTACTGGACAGGCCCCCTATGGCTACACCTTC. Encoded protein: CASSTTGQAPYGYTF. The chain links TRBV5-4 to TRBJ1-2; TRBD1 matches at 7 bases. The CDR3 spans 15 residues. After removal of 5 bases from V and 4 bases from J, the junction contained 11 bases not matched to a gene. Germline V gene data show CDR1 as SGHNT and CDR2 as YYREEE (reference sequence).

Ten or more counts support this clone. This chain links TRBV5-6 with TRBJ1-5, with D perhaps TRBD1 (5 bases). This CDR3 is 15 amino acids long. The germline V and J ends were trimmed by 4 bases and 5 bases, with 16 bases remaining between them. Germline loops: CDR1 SGHDT, CDR2 YYEEEE. This CDR3 reads CASSIGTGRDQPQHF. CDR3 nucleotides: TGTGCCAGCAGCATAGGGACTGGGAGGGATCAGCCCCAGCATTTT.

V and J are TRBV7-9 and TRBJ2-5; 8 positions agree with TRBD1. The CDR3 loop spans 14 amino acids. V dropped 5 bases and J dropped 3; count of bases not matched to a gene: 5. Per germline, CDR1 SEHNR and CDR2 FQNEAQ (reference sequence). The CDR3 loop reads CASSLGTGKETQYF. The CDR3 DNA reads TGTGCCAGCAGCCTGGGGACAGGTAAAGAGACCCAGTACTTC.

This clone has a handful of counts. This rearrangement joins TRBV28 to TRBJ2-2, with TRBD1 matching 8 bases. The CDR3 is 14 residues long. The germline gives CDR1 MDHEN, CDR2 SYDVKM. With 6 bases clipped from V and 5 bases from J, the junction kept 5 bases outside the gene matches. Here the CDR3 reads CASSYRGKTGELFF. Written as DNA, the CDR3 is TGTGCCAGCAGCTACAGGGGGAAAACCGGGGAGCTGTTTTTT.

DNA of the CDR3: TGCGCCAGCAGCCTCCTGGGGGGGCTTGAAAAACTGTTTTTT. Translation gives CASSLLGGLEKLFF. The chain uses TRBV5-1 and TRBJ1-4; TRBD1 might be the D (6 bases). The CDR3 has 14 amino acids. The V end lost 4 bases, the J end lost 7 bases, and 14 bases lay between the germline ends. Germline V gene lookup returns CDR1 SGHRS and CDR2 YFSETQ.

The CDR3 loop reads CASSLSLAGAGEQYF. The CDR3 DNA reads as TGTGCCAGCAGTTTATCGCTAGCGGGAGCAGGGGAGCAGTACTTC. The rearrangement joins TRBV27 to TRBJ2-7; 10 nucleotides align to TRBD2. Germline loops: CDR1 MNHEY, CDR2 SMNVEV (reference sequence). The CDR3 totals 15 residues. V lost 0 bases and J lost 7; bases outside the gene matches: 6.